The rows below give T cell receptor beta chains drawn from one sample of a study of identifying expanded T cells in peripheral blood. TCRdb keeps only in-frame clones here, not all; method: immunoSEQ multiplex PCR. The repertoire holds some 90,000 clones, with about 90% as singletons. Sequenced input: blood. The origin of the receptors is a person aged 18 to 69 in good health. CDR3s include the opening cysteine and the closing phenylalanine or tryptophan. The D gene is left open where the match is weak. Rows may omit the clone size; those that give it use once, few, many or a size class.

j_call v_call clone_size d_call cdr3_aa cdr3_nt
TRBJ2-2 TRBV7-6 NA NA CASSLRWREELFF TGTGCCAGCAGCTTACGGTGGAGGGAGGAGCTGTTTTTT
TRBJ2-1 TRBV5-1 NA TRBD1 CASSSGQGSSYNEQFF TGCGCCAGCAGCTCCGGACAGGGTAGTTCCTACAATGAGCAGTTCTTC
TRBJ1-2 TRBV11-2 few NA CASSRTRDYGYTF TGTGCCAGCAGCCGGACGCGAGACTATGGCTACACCTTC
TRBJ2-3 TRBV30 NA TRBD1 CAWSGRQGLDTQYF TGTGCCTGGAGCGGGAGACAGGGGTTAGATACGCAGTATTTT
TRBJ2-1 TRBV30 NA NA CAWSVVRLGTYNEQFF TGTGCCTGGAGTGTTGTGAGATTGGGCACCTACAATGAGCAGTTCTTC
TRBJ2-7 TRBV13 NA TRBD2 CASSPQTFLAGEPYEQYF TGTGCCAGCAGCCCCCAAACATTCCTAGCGGGGGAGCCCTACGAGCAGTACTTC
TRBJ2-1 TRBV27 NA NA CASSFGTEQFF TGTGCCAGCAGTTTCGGGACTGAGCAGTTCTTC
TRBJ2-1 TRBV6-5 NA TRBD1 CASSGPRQGYNEQFF TGTGCCAGCAGTGGACCGAGACAGGGGTACAATGAGCAGTTCTTC
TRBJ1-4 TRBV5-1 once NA CASSSGASNEKLFF TGCGCCAGCAGCTCAGGGGCCTCTAATGAAAAACTGTTTTTT
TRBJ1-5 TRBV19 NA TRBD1 CASSIDPTGNQPQHF TGTGCCAGTAGTATAGATCCGACAGGGAATCAGCCCCAGCATTTT
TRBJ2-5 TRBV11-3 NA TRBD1 CASSSTWGQEAETQYF TGTGCCAGCAGCTCCACTTGGGGACAGGAGGCAGAGACCCAGTACTTC
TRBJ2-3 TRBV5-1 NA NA CASSWNPGNTDTQYF TGCGCCAGCAGCTGGAATCCAGGGAACACAGATACGCAGTATTTT
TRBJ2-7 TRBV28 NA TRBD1 CASTWDRDNEQYF TGTGCCAGCACTTGGGACAGGGACAACGAGCAGTACTTC
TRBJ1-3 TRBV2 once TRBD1 CASTPSRRTGAGNTIYF TGTGCCAGCACCCCATCTCGTAGGACAGGGGCCGGAAACACCATATATTTT
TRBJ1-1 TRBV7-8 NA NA CASSLFPSRRAEAFF TGTGCCAGCAGCTTATTCCCTAGTCGGAGGGCCGAAGCTTTCTTT
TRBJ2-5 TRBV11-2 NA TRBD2 CASSLGATSGVQETQYF TGTGCCAGCAGCTTAGGGGCAACTAGCGGGGTCCAAGAGACCCAGTACTTC
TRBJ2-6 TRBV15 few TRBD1 CATSKGDRGSGANVLTF TGTGCCACCAGCAAAGGGGACAGGGGATCTGGGGCCAACGTCCTGACTTTC
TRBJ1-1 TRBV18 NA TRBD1 CASSRAGQGLSEAFF TGTGCCAGCTCACGGGCGGGACAGGGGCTGTCTGAAGCTTTCTTT
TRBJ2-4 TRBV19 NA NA CASGGPTPKGFNIQYF TGTGCCAGTGGGGGACCAACCCCTAAGGGATTCAACATTCAGTACTTC
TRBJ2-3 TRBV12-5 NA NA CASGLVLSGISTGLAASTQYF TGTGCTAGTGGTTTGGTTTTATCTGGGATATCCACTGGGCTCGCCGCGTCTACGCAGTATTTT
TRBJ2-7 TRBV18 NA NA CASSAQEYEQYF TGTGCCAGCTCAGCACAGGAGTACGAGCAGTACTTC
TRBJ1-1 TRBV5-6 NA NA CASSHRPNTEAFF TGTGCCAGCAGCCACCGGCCGAACACTGAAGCTTTCTTT
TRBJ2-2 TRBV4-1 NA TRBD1 CASSPSPGTVYTGELFF TGCGCCAGCAGCCCCTCACCCGGGACAGTATACACCGGGGAGCTGTTTTTT
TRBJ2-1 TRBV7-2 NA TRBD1 CASSTDRGNNKQFF TGTGCCAGCAGTACGGACAGGGGAAACAATAAGCAGTTCTTC
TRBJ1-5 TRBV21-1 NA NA CASSKFVVPLNLTDRRAQHF TGTGCCAGCAGCAAATTTGTCGTTCCTCTAAACCTGACGGACAGGAGGGCCCAGCATTTT
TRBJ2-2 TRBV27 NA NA CASSLFSRSNTGELFF TGTGCCAGCAGTTTATTCTCAAGGTCGAACACCGGGGAGCTGTTTTTT
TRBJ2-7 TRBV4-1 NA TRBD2 CASSQGTGTSGHSYEQYF TGCGCCAGCAGCCAAGGAACCGGGACTAGCGGCCACTCCTACGAGCAGTACTTC
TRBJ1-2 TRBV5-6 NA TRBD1 CASSSTGGSEYGYTF TGTGCCAGCAGCTCGACAGGGGGCTCGGAGTATGGCTACACCTTC
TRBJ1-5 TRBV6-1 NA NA CASTTWGAGNQPQHF TGTGCCAGCACCACTTGGGGGGCTGGCAATCAGCCCCAGCATTTT
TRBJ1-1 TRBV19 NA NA CASSIAGEGTEAFF TGTGCCAGTAGTATCGCAGGGGAGGGGACTGAAGCTTTCTTT
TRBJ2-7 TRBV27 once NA CASSWKTSSYEQYF TGTGCCAGCAGCTGGAAGACTAGCTCCTACGAGCAGTACTTC
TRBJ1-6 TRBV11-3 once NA CASSLGVDNSPLHF TGTGCCAGCAGCTTAGGGGTGGATAATTCACCCCTCCACTTT
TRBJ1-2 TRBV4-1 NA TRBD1 CASSQQGARGYTF TGCGCCAGCAGCCAACAGGGGGCGCGGGGCTACACCTTC
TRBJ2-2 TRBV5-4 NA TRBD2 CASSLKSGGITGELFF TGTGCCAGCAGCTTGAAAAGCGGGGGAATAACCGGGGAGCTGTTTTTT
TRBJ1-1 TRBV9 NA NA CASSVGLGVGNTEAFF TGTGCCAGCAGCGTAGGGCTTGGCGTAGGGAACACTGAAGCTTTCTTT
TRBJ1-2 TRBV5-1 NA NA CASSSGPYYGYTF TGCGCCAGCAGCTCCGGACCATACTATGGCTACACCTTC
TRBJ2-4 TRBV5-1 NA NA CASSGSGTANQNIQYF TGCGCCAGCAGCGGATCCGGGACGGCAAACCAAAACATTCAGTACTTC
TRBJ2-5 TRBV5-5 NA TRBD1 CASSPGGETQYF TGTGCCAGCAGCCCAGGGGGAGAGACCCAGTACTTC
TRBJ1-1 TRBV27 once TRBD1 CASGEQGSMNTEAFF TGTGCCAGTGGGGAACAGGGGTCGATGAACACTGAAGCTTTCTTT
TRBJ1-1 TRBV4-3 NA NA CASNLGEGSNTEAFF TGCGCCAGCAACCTAGGGGAGGGATCGAACACTGAAGCTTTCTTT
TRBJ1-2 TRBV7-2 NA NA CASSLNSGREGYTF TGTGCCAGCAGCTTAAATTCAGGGAGGGAGGGCTACACCTTC
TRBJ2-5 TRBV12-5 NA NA CASGKGETQYF TGTGCTAGTGGTAAGGGGGAGACCCAGTACTTC
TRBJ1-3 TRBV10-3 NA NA CAISEPVGGSGNTIYF TGTGCCATCAGTGAGCCTGTCGGGGGTAGTGGAAACACCATATATTTT
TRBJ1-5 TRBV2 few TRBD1 CASSGQAGNQPQHF TGTGCCAGCTCAGGACAGGCGGGCAATCAGCCCCAGCATTTT
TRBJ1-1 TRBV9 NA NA CASSVSGGTEAFF TGTGCCAGCAGCGTTTCGGGGGGGACTGAAGCTTTCTTT
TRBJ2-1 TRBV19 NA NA CASSIRGAAQVGSYNEQFF TGTGCCAGTAGTATACGAGGGGCGGCCCAGGTAGGCTCCTACAATGAGCAGTTCTTC
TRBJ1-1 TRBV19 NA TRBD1 CASSIRGIDPGQVNTEAFF TGTGCCAGTAGTATTCGCGGGATAGATCCGGGACAGGTGAACACTGAAGCTTTCTTT
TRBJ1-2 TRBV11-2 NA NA CASSSVRPKGVSYGYTF TGTGCCAGCAGCTCCGTCCGGCCAAAGGGGGTGTCCTATGGCTACACCTTC
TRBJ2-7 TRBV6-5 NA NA CASSYEGIGIQYF TGTGCCAGCAGTTACGAAGGGATCGGGATCCAGTACTTC
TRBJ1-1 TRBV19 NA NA CASSGRLFLGPEAFF TGTGCCAGTAGTGGTCGCCTCTTTTTGGGCCCTGAAGCTTTCTTT
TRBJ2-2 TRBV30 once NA CAWSVRSHTGELFF TGTGCCTGGAGTGTTCGAAGTCACACCGGGGAGCTGTTTTTT
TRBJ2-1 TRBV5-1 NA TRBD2 CASTTSGINEQFF TGCGCCAGCACGACTAGCGGTATAAATGAGCAGTTCTTC